A selection of T cell receptor beta chains follows, all from one sample in a study of T cells in localized non-small cell lung cancer. TCRdb's table, derived via immunoSEQ multiplex PCR, lists solely in-frame clones and lacks some. This sample has 25,000 to 35,000 clones, with about 88% found just once. Here the sequenced sample was peripheral blood, taken before any cancer treatment. The receptors were sampled from a woman aged 40-69 years with stage I lung adenocarcinoma. CDR3s include the opening cysteine and the closing phenylalanine or tryptophan. Each record gives: V gene, clone size, J gene, D gene, CDR3 protein, CDR3 DNA. D genes are given only for firm matches. Only part of the rows carry a size: once, few, many, or a class if the clone is expanded.

TRBV6-6	.	TRBJ2-7	.	CASSYSRDYEQYF	TGTGCCAGCAGTTACTCCAGGGATTACGAGCAGTACTTC
TRBV19	.	TRBJ1-2	.	CASSILGQSYGYTF	TGTGCCAGTAGTATTCTCGGACAGAGCTATGGCTACACCTTC
TRBV4-3	.	TRBJ1-4	.	CASSQDLLEINEKLFF	TGCGCCAGCAGCCAGGACCTTCTGGAGATTAATGAAAAACTGTTTTTT
TRBV19	.	TRBJ2-1	TRBD2	CASSILLAGGSYEQFF	TGTGCCAGTAGTATTCTACTCGCGGGGGGGAGTTATGAGCAGTTCTTC
TRBV7-9	once	TRBJ1-1	.	CASSLDSNTEAFF	TGTGCCAGCAGCTTAGACTCGAACACTGAAGCTTTCTTT
TRBV11-3	.	TRBJ2-1	TRBD2	CASSLALASYNEQFF	TGTGCCAGCAGCTTAGCACTAGCGTCCTACAATGAGCAGTTCTTC
TRBV6-5	.	TRBJ1-3	.	CASSSGLRNTIYF	TGTGCCAGCAGTTCCGGACTGAGAAACACCATATATTTT
TRBV7-6	.	TRBJ2-7	.	CASSPLDYEQYF	TGTGCCAGCAGTCCGCTAGACTACGAGCAGTACTTC
TRBV7-2	.	TRBJ2-3	.	CASSLRAERDTQYF	TGTGCCAGCAGCCTCCGGGCCGAACGAGATACGCAGTATTTT
TRBV28	.	TRBJ1-2	.	CASSLMGFIYGYTF	TGTGCCAGCAGTTTAATGGGTTTTATCTATGGCTACACCTTC
TRBV10-3	.	TRBJ1-1	.	CATSGGLNTEAFF	TGTGCCACCTCGGGGGGTTTGAACACTGAAGCTTTCTTT
TRBV7-9	.	TRBJ1-1	.	CASTSGRGTEAFF	TGTGCCAGCACCTCAGGGAGGGGCACTGAAGCTTTCTTT
TRBV15	few	TRBJ1-5	TRBD1	CATSTRQGRQPQHF	TGTGCCACCAGCACCCGACAGGGGAGGCAGCCCCAGCATTTT
TRBV7-3	.	TRBJ2-1	.	CASSLRRDNEQFF	TGTGCCAGCAGCCTCAGGAGGGACAATGAGCAGTTCTTC
TRBV9	.	TRBJ1-2	TRBD1	CASSVEVAGQHGYTF	TGTGCCAGCAGCGTAGAAGTGGCGGGACAGCATGGCTACACCTTC
TRBV7-3	.	TRBJ2-3	.	CASSLGASRVTDTQYF	TGTGCCAGCAGCTTAGGGGCCTCCCGGGTCACAGATACGCAGTATTTT
TRBV7-2	few	TRBJ2-1	TRBD1	CASSRGPGQNNEQFF	TGTGCCAGCAGCCGCGGGCCGGGACAGAACAATGAGCAGTTCTTC
TRBV9	.	TRBJ2-1	.	CASSSQTGVSYNEQFF	TGTGCCAGCAGCTCACAGACAGGCGTGTCATACAATGAGCAGTTCTTC
TRBV28	.	TRBJ1-2	.	CASSPLNYGYTF	TGTGCCAGCAGCCCACTGAACTATGGCTACACCTTC
TRBV19	.	TRBJ1-5	TRBD1	CASSIGGRDRTWKNQPQHF	TGTGCCAGTAGTATTGGGGGTAGGGACAGGACTTGGAAAAATCAGCCCCAGCATTTT
TRBV19	.	TRBJ1-5	TRBD1	CASSMLGTGGSQPQHF	TGTGCCAGTAGTATGCTGGGGACAGGGGGCAGTCAGCCCCAGCATTTT
TRBV11-2	once	TRBJ2-7	TRBD1	CASSATGVQRSYEQYF	TGTGCCAGCAGCGCAACAGGGGTGCAAAGGTCCTACGAGCAGTACTTC
TRBV6-5	.	TRBJ1-1	.	CASSYRGGNTEAFF	TGTGCCAGCAGTTACCGGGGGGGGAACACTGAAGCTTTCTTT
TRBV29-1	.	TRBJ1-1	TRBD1	CSVGGQGLVNTEAFF	TGCAGCGTTGGGGGACAGGGGTTAGTCAACACTGAAGCTTTCTTT
TRBV28	.	TRBJ2-5	TRBD1	CASSLYSGGETQYF	TGTGCCAGCAGTTTATACTCAGGGGGAGAGACCCAGTACTTC
TRBV7-2	.	TRBJ1-6	.	CASSPPPTYNSPLHF	TGTGCCAGCAGCCCCCCCCCAACCTATAATTCACCCCTCCACTTT
TRBV2	.	TRBJ2-4	.	CASGDWDIQYF	TGTGCCAGCGGGGACTGGGACATTCAGTACTTC
TRBV6-5	.	TRBJ1-2	TRBD1	CASSQNPGTGEGYTF	TGTGCCAGCAGTCAAAACCCCGGGACAGGGGAAGGCTACACCTTC
TRBV28	.	TRBJ1-1	TRBD1	CASGTGGPNTEAFF	TGTGCCAGCGGGACAGGGGGACCGAACACTGAAGCTTTCTTT
TRBV28	.	TRBJ2-3	.	CASSSPTDTYTDTQYF	TGTGCCAGCAGTTCCCCGACAGATACTTACACAGATACGCAGTATTTT
TRBV5-1	.	TRBJ1-2	.	CASSLEAVGQGLGYTF	TGCGCCAGCAGCTTGGAGGCGGTAGGGCAGGGATTGGGCTACACCTTC
TRBV5-4	once	TRBJ1-5	TRBD1	CASSLGGTGLNQPQHF	TGTGCCAGCAGCTTGGGAGGGACAGGGCTAAATCAGCCCCAGCATTTT
TRBV7-9	.	TRBJ1-2	TRBD1	CASSPNRRDSPDNFYGYTF	TGTGCCAGCAGCCCGAACCGCCGGGACAGTCCCGATAATTTCTATGGCTACACCTTC
TRBV5-1	.	TRBJ2-7	TRBD1	CASSLAGGQGSEQYF	TGCGCCAGCAGCTTGGCCGGGGGACAGGGATCCGAGCAGTACTTC
TRBV28	.	TRBJ2-3	.	CASSFKGGEYGTQYF	TGTGCCAGCAGTTTTAAGGGCGGTGAATACGGTACGCAGTATTTT
TRBV20-1	.	TRBJ1-5	.	CSAGELQPQHF	TGCAGTGCTGGCGAGCTTCAGCCCCAGCATTTT
TRBV18	.	TRBJ1-1	.	CASSPFPLSGSFF	TGTGCCAGCTCACCGTTTCCCCTTTCGGGGTCTTTCTTT
TRBV29-1	.	TRBJ1-2	.	CSGVESRLGYTF	TGCAGCGGGGTGGAGTCTAGGCTTGGCTACACCTTC
TRBV2	few	TRBJ1-5	.	CASSGDQPQHF	TGTGCCAGCAGTGGGGATCAGCCCCAGCATTTT
TRBV19	.	TRBJ1-5	.	CASSKPGGNMNNQPQHF	TGTGCCAGTAGTAAACCGGGGGGGAATATGAACAATCAGCCCCAGCATTTT
TRBV10-2	.	TRBJ2-1	TRBD2	CASGKTSGTMRNEQFF	TGCGCCAGCGGAAAGACTAGCGGTACAATGAGGAATGAGCAGTTCTTC
TRBV2	.	TRBJ1-3	TRBD1	CAGRTGVSGNTIYF	TGTGCCGGCCGGACAGGGGTGAGCGGAAACACCATATATTTT
TRBV5-1	.	TRBJ2-5	.	CASSLAQTEETQYF	TGCGCCAGCAGCTTGGCCCAGACGGAAGAGACCCAGTACTTC
TRBV2	.	TRBJ2-2	.	CAMPREGGNTGELFF	TGTGCCATGCCAAGAGAAGGGGGGAACACCGGGGAGCTGTTTTTT
TRBV6-1	.	TRBJ1-1	.	CASSELMGLNTEAFF	TGTGCCAGCAGTGAACTTATGGGGTTGAACACTGAAGCTTTCTTT
TRBV9	.	TRBJ2-1	.	CASSGSNRLEQFF	TGTGCCAGCAGCGGCAGTAACAGACTTGAGCAGTTCTTC
TRBV30	.	TRBJ1-5	.	CAWSVGQPQHF	TGTGCCTGGAGTGTAGGTCAGCCCCAGCATTTT
TRBV2	once	TRBJ2-3	TRBD2	CASSEGASGSTDTQYF	TGTGCCAGCAGTGAAGGGGCTAGCGGGAGCACAGATACGCAGTATTTT
TRBV11-2	few	TRBJ1-1	.	CASSLVIPGARDTEAFF	TGTGCCAGCAGCTTAGTAATTCCAGGCGCTAGGGACACTGAAGCTTTCTTT
TRBV6-5	.	TRBJ1-3	.	CASSYDYRIPGNTIYF	TGTGCCAGCAGTTACGACTACCGGATACCTGGAAACACCATATATTTT
TRBV27	.	TRBJ2-1	.	CASSLTPGRYNEQFF	TGTGCCAGCAGCCTAACGCCGGGGCGCTACAATGAGCAGTTCTTC
TRBV9	.	TRBJ1-3	.	CASSFMGGSSGNTIYF	TGTGCCAGCAGCTTTATGGGGGGTTCCTCTGGAAACACCATATATTTT
TRBV6-5	.	TRBJ2-2	.	CASRYSGANTGELFF	TGTGCCAGCAGATACTCCGGGGCCAACACCGGGGAGCTGTTTTTT
TRBV27	.	TRBJ1-1	TRBD1	CASSLFGQGARWTEAFF	TGTGCCAGCAGTTTATTTGGACAGGGGGCCCGATGGACTGAAGCTTTCTTT
TRBV11-2	.	TRBJ2-3	TRBD2	CASSLVRGRGTQYF	TGTGCCAGCAGCTTAGTTCGCGGGAGGGGTACGCAGTATTTT
TRBV28	.	TRBJ1-3	.	CASRKAGFTGNTIYF	TGTGCCAGCAGAAAAGCAGGGTTTACTGGAAACACCATATATTTT
TRBV5-6	.	TRBJ2-3	.	CASSVASTDTQYF	TGTGCCAGCAGCGTGGCTAGCACAGATACGCAGTATTTT
TRBV6-1	.	TRBJ2-7	.	CASSPRHSSSEQYF	TGTGCCAGCAGTCCTCGTCATTCTAGCTCCGAGCAGTACTTC
TRBV28	.	TRBJ1-4	TRBD1	CASSLSGGITNEKLFF	TGTGCCAGCAGTTTATCAGGGGGCATAACTAATGAAAAACTGTTTTTT
TRBV4-3	once	TRBJ1-1	TRBD1	CASSQEDRGNTEAFF	TGCGCCAGCAGCCAAGAAGACAGGGGGAACACTGAAGCTTTCTTT